What follows are 19 T cell receptor beta chains derived from one specimen sequenced in a study of identical twins. TCRdb called the 5' RACE reads again in MiXCR, with one record for every CDR3 protein. The sample lists around 480,000 distinct CDR3 sequences; approximately 15% were seen once. These records were also assigned to another study, of yellow fever vaccine responses in identical twins.

The sample taken for sequencing was CD4+ T cells sorted from blood. The receptor source for this set is a woman between 18 and 29 years old in good health.

This clonotype was picked up a small number of times. This chain joins TRBV2 and TRBJ2-1; TRBD2 matches 8 bases. The J segment lost 4 bases and the V segment lost 6 bases, leaving 14 bases of the junction unmatched. CDR1 SNHLY and CDR2 FYNNEI come from the germline V gene. CDR3 length: 17 residues. The CDR3, as DNA: TGTGCCAGCAGATTGAAGGCGGGAGGTCCCACTTACAATGAGCAGTTCTTC. Translating gives CASRLKAGGPTYNEQFF.

This clonotype was recorded a few times. The V and J genes are TRBV9 and TRBJ1-1; the D is unclear. Trimming took 0 bases from V and 1 from J, leaving 7 bases between them. Germline CDR1 reads SGDLS; CDR2 reads YYNGEE. The CDR3 has 14 amino acids. The CDR3 DNA follows: TGTGCCAGCAGCGTAGCGGTCTCGAACACTGAAGCTTTCTTT. Translated: CASSVAVSNTEAFF.

This clonotype was seen only a few times. The gene calls are TRBV5-1 and TRBJ2-3; tentative D call: TRBD1 (6 bases). The CDR3 length is 15 residues. Trimming stripped 6 bases from V and 0 bases from J, with 14 bases between. The germline CDR1 and CDR2 sequences are SGHRS and YFSETQ. The CDR3 spells CASIPGQTSTDTQYF. The DNA of the CDR3 is TGCGCCAGCATCCCCGGACAGACTAGCACAGATACGCAGTATTTT.

The chain recombines TRBV28 with TRBJ2-1; 10 bases fit TRBD2. J was trimmed by 4 bases and V by 2 bases; bases with no gene match: 5. CDR1 MDHEN and CDR2 SYDVKM come from the germline V gene. This CDR3 contains 16 residues. The CDR3 region is CASSLKLAGYYNEQFF. CDR3 DNA: TGTGCCAGCAGTTTAAAACTAGCGGGGTATTACAATGAGCAGTTCTTC.

V gene TRBV7-9 combines with J gene TRBJ2-3, with a tentative D call TRBD1 (7 bases). CDR3 length: 13 amino acids. CDR1 and CDR2 from the germline V gene are SEHNR and FQNEAQ (reference sequence). Between the trimmed V and J ends, which lost 5 bases and 5 bases, there was a span of 11 bases. The CDR3 nucleotides read TGTGCCAGCAGCCTCAGGGGGGAAGATACGCAGTATTTT. This encodes CASSLRGEDTQYF.

This clonotype was recorded a few times. This rearrangement joins TRBV5-6 to TRBJ1-3; tentatively, D is TRBD1 (5 bases). This CDR3 is built from 15 residues. With 1 base removed from V and 4 bases from J, the gap between germline ends came to 12 bases. The germline V gene has CDR1 SGHDT and CDR2 YYEEEE. The CDR3 here is CASSLPGTSGNTIYF. DNA of the CDR3: TGTGCCAGCAGCTTGCCGGGGACTTCGGGAAACACCATATATTTT.

This clonotype has a handful of counts. The chain carries TRBV5-1 and TRBJ2-2; 14 bases are a match to TRBD2. In germline, CDR1 is SGHRS, CDR2 YFSETQ. Trimming removed 2 bases from V and 2 bases from J; junction bases left unmatched: 5. The CDR3 sequence is 18 residues long. The CDR3 region has the DNA TGCGCCAGCAGCTTACCGACTAGCGGGAGGGGAAACACCGGGGAGCTGTTTTTT. Translating it yields CASSLPTSGRGNTGELFF.

This clonotype was observed a handful of times. The V call is TRBV29-1, the J call TRBJ2-1; 7 bases are shared with TRBD1. The CDR3 is 13 amino acids. V lost 3 bases to trimming and J lost 6 bases; unmatched junction nucleotides: 5. In germline, CDR1 is SQVTM, CDR2 ANQGSEA. The CDR3 DNA sequence: TGCAGCGTTGACTCCAGGGGGTTCAATGAGCAGTTCTTC. This translates into CSVDSRGFNEQFF.

The V gene is TRBV7-3, the J gene TRBJ1-2; TRBD1 aligns across 11 bases. The CDR3 extends over 15 amino acids. Losses at the gene ends were 2 bases for V and 6 bases for J; bases not matched to a gene: 5. CDR1 and CDR2 from the germline V gene are SGHTA and FQGTGA. The CDR3 coding sequence is TGTGCCAGCAGCTTAGGACAGGGGGCTGTTGATGGCTACACCTTC. Protein sequence: CASSLGQGAVDGYTF.

The chain carries TRBV4-2 and TRBJ2-5, with 8 positions matching TRBD2. Germline-derived CDR1 and CDR2 are LGHNA and YNFKEQ. V lost 4 bases and J lost 4; bases outside the gene matches: 11. The CDR3 runs 16 residues. The CDR3 nucleotides are TGTGCCAGCAGCCCCCGGGCGGGAGGAGGCGGAGAGACCCAGTACTTC. Its protein product is CASSPRAGGGGETQYF.

This chain joins TRBV20-1 and TRBJ2-1; D call uncertain. The CDR3 consists of 11 residues. Trimming stripped 1 base from V and 9 bases from J, with 7 bases between. Germline V gene data show CDR1 as DFQATT and CDR2 as SNEGSKA (reference sequence). For the CDR3, the DNA is TGCAGTGCTAGAGTCTCGACTGAGCAGTTCTTC. Amino acid sequence: CSARVSTEQFF.

This clonotype appeared once. The chain is built from TRBV30 and TRBJ1-1; a weak D match, TRBD1 (5 bases). Per the germline V gene, CDR1 is GTSNPN and CDR2 is SVGIG (reference sequence). The ends were cut back, 3 bases at V and 7 bases at J, with 9 bases in the middle. This CDR3 is built from 11 residues. The CDR3 DNA reads as TGTGCCTGGAGCTGGGGGGGTGAAGCTTTCTTT. Translation: CAWSWGGEAFF.

In its sample, this clonotype was seen a few times. The CDR3 spells CASTRGQSKYF. The CDR3 nucleotides read TGTGCCAGCACCCGAGGACAGTCCAAGTACTTC. The chain is built from TRBV12-3 or TRBV12-4 and TRBJ2-4, with TRBD1 as a possible D gene (6 bases). V lost 7 bases and J 14 bases, leaving 15 bases between the germline ends. CDR3 length: 11 residues.

A few counts support this clonotype. The rearrangement joins TRBV5-1 to TRBJ2-3; D is tentatively TRBD1 or TRBD2 (6 bases each). From germline, CDR1 is SGHRS and CDR2 YFSETQ. V shed 2 bases and J shed 5 bases, with 18 bases lying between them. CDR3 size: 16 residues. CDR3 nucleotides: TGCGCCAGCAGCTTCCTAGAGGGGGGAAGGGGAGATACGCAGTATTTT. The encoded protein is CASSFLEGGRGDTQYF. Full variable domain (missing parts from reference TRBV5-1 and TRBJ2-3): KAGVTQTPRYLIKTRGQQVTLSCSPISGHRSVSWYQQTPGQGLQFLFEYFSETQRNKGNFPGRFSGRQFSNSRSEMNVSTLELGDSALYLCASSFLEGGRGDTQYFGPGTRLTVL.

This clonotype was detected many times. This chain joins TRBV5-1 and TRBJ2-2; D may be TRBD1 (5 bases). CDR3 length: 15 residues. V shed 2 bases and J shed 4 bases, with 12 bases lying between them. CDR1 is SGHRS, CDR2 YFSETQ, per germline. CDR3 coding DNA: TGCGCCAGCAGCTTTCCCACAGGCCCCACCGGGGAGCTGTTTTTT. Translating gives CASSFPTGPTGELFF.

The gene calls are TRBV28 and TRBJ1-6; TRBD1 matches at 10 bases. Germline assignment: CDR1 MDHEN and CDR2 SYDVKM. Trimming removed 6 bases from V and 8 bases from J; junction bases left unmatched: 7. CDR3 length: 15 amino acids. Written as DNA, the CDR3 is TGTGCCAGCAGCTCGCCCGGGACAGGGGATTCACCCCTCCACTTT. Residues: CASSSPGTGDSPLHF.

This clonotype has only a few counts. This rearrangement joins TRBV24-1 to TRBJ2-1, with D possibly being TRBD1 or TRBD2 (6 bases each). Germline V gene sequence: CDR1 KGHDR, CDR2 SFDVKD. The CDR3 sequence is 15 residues long. V was pared by 2 bases and J by 8 bases, with 15 bases between. CDR3 region: CATSDSRGPGDEQFF. CDR3 DNA sequence: TGTGCCACCAGTGATTCTCGGGGGCCGGGGGATGAGCAGTTCTTC.

V usage is TRBV7-8 and J usage is TRBJ2-3; D is undetermined. The CDR3 extends over 13 amino acids. V lost 1 base and J lost 2, with 4 bases in between. Looked up from germline, CDR1 is SGHVS and CDR2 is FQNEAQ. The CDR3 is CASSLEITDTQYF. In DNA, the CDR3 is TGTGCCAGCAGCTTAGAGATCACAGATACGCAGTATTTT.

The chain combines TRBV7-9 with TRBJ2-2, with 10 bases matching TRBD1. The germline V gene has CDR1 SEHNR and CDR2 FQNEAQ (reference sequence). The length of the CDR3 is 16 residues. Trimming removed 4 bases from V and 1 base from J; junction bases left unmatched: 3. The DNA of the CDR3 is TGTGCCAGCAGCTCCTGGGACAGGGGGAACACCGGGGAGCTGTTTTTT. Its translation is CASSSWDRGNTGELFF.